This T cell receptor (beta chain) was documented in a study of blood T cell repertoires in COVID-19. Sequenced by immunoSEQ multiplex PCR; TCRdb stores in-frame clones only, minus some. Of approximately 170,000 clones in the sample, around four fifths were seen once. The germline gives CDR1 SGDLS, CDR2 YYNGEE. Unmatched junction bases numbered 4, after V lost 3 bases and J lost 2 bases. The CDR3 sequence is 15 residues long. Donors of Cohort 3 who recovered were those that had two negative PCRs, clearance, or symptom resolution. This sequence originates from a woman aged 45-65 years who had recovered from COVID-19. The chain carries TRBV9 and TRBJ2-5; 10 nucleotides align to TRBD2. Sequencing input: PBMCs or T cells enriched from blood (not recorded which). In DNA, the CDR3 is TGTGCCAGCAGCGCTGGACTAGCGGTACAAGAGACCCAGTACTTC. Protein product: CASSAGLAVQETQYF.